This is a list of T cell receptor beta chains from one sample in a study of T cells in Graves' hyperthyroidism and ophthalmopathy. TCRdb reprocessed the multiplex PCR reads via MiXCR and lists one record per CDR3 protein. The sample contains some 490,000 distinct CDR3 sequences, approximately 23% of which appear only once. Sequenced material: blood. The receptors stem from a woman between 65 and 79 years old with Graves' ophthalmopathy. The CDR3 runs from the conserved cysteine through the conserved F or W. The D gene is left open where the match is weak. Clone size is stated in some rows and not others, as once, few, many or a class when expanded.

v_call: TRBV28
j_call: TRBJ2-7
d_call: TRBD2
clone_size: many
cdr3_nt: TGTGCCAGCAGTATGGGACTAGCGGGAGTTAACGAGCAGTACTTC
cdr3_aa: CASSMGLAGVNEQYF

v_call: TRBV12-3/TRBV12-4
j_call: TRBJ2-2
d_call: -
clone_size: many
cdr3_nt: TGTGCCAGCAGTTTCACCGGGGAGCTGTTTTTT
cdr3_aa: CASSFTGELFF

v_call: TRBV28
j_call: TRBJ1-2
d_call: TRBD1
clone_size: -
cdr3_nt: TGTGCCAGCAGTTATCAGGGGGGTATGAATGGCTACACCTTC
cdr3_aa: CASSYQGGMNGYTF

v_call: TRBV28
j_call: TRBJ1-1
d_call: -
clone_size: many
cdr3_nt: TGTGCCAGCAGTTTCAGGGGACGGGGGAACACTGAAGCTTTCTTT
cdr3_aa: CASSFRGRGNTEAFF

v_call: TRBV7-2
j_call: TRBJ1-2
d_call: -
clone_size: many
cdr3_nt: TGTGCCAGCAGCTTATGGCAGGGCGGCTATGGCTACACCTTC
cdr3_aa: CASSLWQGGYGYTF

v_call: TRBV5-1
j_call: TRBJ1-3
d_call: -
clone_size: -
cdr3_nt: TGCGCCAGCAGCTTGGCCGGCAGGGCGAACACCATATATTTT
cdr3_aa: CASSLAGRANTIYF

v_call: TRBV5-1
j_call: TRBJ1-6
d_call: TRBD1
clone_size: -
cdr3_nt: TGCGCCAGCAGCGAACACAGGGGGCTTCGGGATTCACCCCTCCACTTT
cdr3_aa: CASSEHRGLRDSPLHF

v_call: TRBV7-8
j_call: TRBJ1-1
d_call: -
clone_size: few
cdr3_nt: TGTGCCAGCAGCTTACACCCTCTTGAAGCTTTCTTT
cdr3_aa: CASSLHPLEAFF

v_call: TRBV5-1
j_call: TRBJ1-5
d_call: -
clone_size: few
cdr3_nt: TGCGCCAGCAGCTTGAATCCGGGCAGCAATCAGCCCCAGCATTTT
cdr3_aa: CASSLNPGSNQPQHF

v_call: TRBV12-3/TRBV12-4
j_call: TRBJ2-7
d_call: -
clone_size: few
cdr3_nt: TGTGCCAGCAGTTGGGTAGCGGAAGGTTTCTACGAGCAGTACTTC
cdr3_aa: CASSWVAEGFYEQYF

v_call: TRBV20-1
j_call: TRBJ2-7
d_call: -
clone_size: few
cdr3_nt: TGCAGTGCTGCTACTAGTTCCGAGCAGTACTTC
cdr3_aa: CSAATSSEQYF

v_call: TRBV12-5
j_call: TRBJ2-2
d_call: TRBD2
clone_size: few
cdr3_nt: TGTGCTAGTGGTTTGGCGTCCCTAGCGGGAGGTCCGAACACCGGGGAGCTGTTTTTT
cdr3_aa: CASGLASLAGGPNTGELFF

v_call: TRBV3-1
j_call: TRBJ1-1
d_call: -
clone_size: many
cdr3_nt: TGTGCCAGCAGCCAAGTAGAGGCACAGGAAGCTTTCTTT
cdr3_aa: CASSQVEAQEAFF

v_call: TRBV3-1
j_call: TRBJ2-5
d_call: TRBD2
clone_size: -
cdr3_nt: TGTGCCAGCAGCCAAGATTTCAGCGGGAGGGCCCTCGGAGAGACCCAGTACTTC
cdr3_aa: CASSQDFSGRALGETQYF